Listed below are T cell receptor beta chains from one sample, sequenced in a study of lymphopenia after photon versus proton radiotherapy. Here immunoSEQ multiplex PCR was the method, and the copy in TCRdb shows in-frame clones only, minus some. The sample records around 30,000 clones, approximately 92% being singletons. This specimen consisted of peripheral blood, obtained from a patient treated with proton-based radiotherapy. These receptor sequences come from a woman between 65 and 79 years old with pancreatic cancer. Some clones in this sample may be carry-over from other donors' samples. Both conserved end residues are part of each CDR3. D genes are given only for firm matches. Clone size is shown for a subset of rows, as once, few, many or a class of expanded clone.

clone size | J gene | CDR3 length | D gene | V gene | CDR3 protein | CDR3 DNA
- | TRBJ1-2 | 13 | - | TRBV10-3 | CAISVGDNYGYTF | TGTGCCATCAGTGTAGGGGATAACTATGGCTACACCTTC
- | TRBJ1-1 | 11 | - | TRBV7-2 | CASKVVTEAFF | TGTGCCAGCAAGGTTGTCACTGAAGCTTTCTTT
- | TRBJ2-7 | 14 | - | TRBV19 | CASSIAAGTYEQYF | TGTGCCAGTAGTATAGCCGCAGGGACCTACGAGCAGTACTTC
- | TRBJ1-1 | 15 | - | TRBV4-1 | CASSPLGLGNTEAFF | TGCGCCAGCAGCCCCTTGGGATTAGGGAACACTGAAGCTTTCTTT
- | TRBJ1-5 | 15 | TRBD1 | TRBV2 | CASSDGQGGAQPQHF | TGTGCCAGCAGCGACGGACAGGGCGGTGCTCAGCCCCAGCATTTT
- | TRBJ2-7 | 14 | - | TRBV6-5 | CASYTLRGNYEQYF | TGTGCCAGTTATACACTCCGTGGGAACTACGAGCAGTACTTC
- | TRBJ1-4 | 11 | - | TRBV28 | CASSLGEKLFF | TGTGCCAGCAGTTTGGGTGAAAAACTGTTTTTT
few | TRBJ1-1 | 14 | TRBD1 | TRBV6-1 | CASSGNRGDTEAFF | TGTGCCAGCAGTGGAAACAGGGGGGACACTGAAGCTTTCTTT
- | TRBJ1-2 | 16 | TRBD1 | TRBV5-8 | CASSRSLGQGIDGYTF | TGTGCCAGCAGCCGGTCGCTTGGACAGGGAATAGATGGCTACACCTTC
- | TRBJ2-1 | 14 | - | TRBV19 | CASSTRDNYNEQFF | TGTGCCAGTAGTACCAGGGACAATTACAATGAGCAGTTCTTC
- | TRBJ1-1 | 13 | - | TRBV5-8 | CASSLRGRAEAFF | TGTGCCAGCAGCTTAAGGGGTAGGGCTGAAGCTTTCTTT
- | TRBJ1-4 | 14 | TRBD1 | TRBV5-1 | CASSRGQGGEKLFF | TGCGCCAGCAGCCGAGGACAGGGAGGCGAAAAACTGTTTTTT
- | TRBJ2-1 | 15 | TRBD2 | TRBV4-2 | CASTPRAGGGNEQFF | TGTGCCAGCACCCCTCGGGCGGGAGGCGGGAATGAGCAGTTCTTC
once | TRBJ2-1 | 14 | - | TRBV28 | CASSSPGPPDEQFF | TGTGCCAGCAGTTCGCCGGGACCTCCGGATGAGCAGTTCTTC
few | TRBJ1-1 | 14 | - | TRBV6-4 | CASSDSSVGTEAFF | TGTGCCAGCAGTGACTCGTCAGTGGGTACTGAAGCTTTCTTT
- | TRBJ2-7 | 17 | TRBD1 | TRBV4-1 | CASSQGSPGQGTYEQYF | TGCGCCAGCAGCCAAGGATCCCCGGGACAGGGGACCTACGAGCAGTACTTC
- | TRBJ1-2 | 14 | - | TRBV7-8 | CASSLLGISYGYTF | TGTGCCAGCAGCCTCCTGGGTATAAGCTATGGCTACACCTTC
- | TRBJ2-4 | 13 | - | TRBV6-7 | CASSYPGKNIQYF | TGTGCCAGCAGTTACCCAGGAAAAAACATTCAGTACTTC
- | TRBJ2-5 | 13 | - | TRBV28 | CASSSLVRETQYF | TGTGCCAGCAGTTCCCTCGTAAGGGAGACCCAGTACTTC
- | TRBJ2-7 | 16 | TRBD2 | TRBV28 | CASSLNGQGGGYEQYF | TGTGCCAGCAGTTTAAATGGGCAGGGCGGGGGCTACGAGCAGTACTTC
- | TRBJ2-2 | 15 | - | TRBV5-6 | CASRETGRMAGELFF | TGTGCCAGCAGGGAAACCGGCAGGATGGCCGGGGAGCTGTTTTTT
- | TRBJ2-3 | 18 | - | TRBV28 | CASNSLVRAKTSTDTQYF | TGTGCCAGCAACTCTTTGGTGAGAGCAAAAACTAGCACAGATACGCAGTATTTT
- | TRBJ2-2 | 16 | - | TRBV21-1 | CASSKARLAGGRELFF | TGTGCCAGCAGCAAGGCAAGGCTAGCGGGAGGCAGGGAGCTGTTTTTT
- | TRBJ2-3 | 16 | - | TRBV5-4 | CASSLGRTPNTDTQYF | TGTGCCAGCAGCTTGGGTAGGACACCCAACACAGATACGCAGTATTTT
once | TRBJ2-3 | 17 | - | TRBV10-3 | CAIKGSTQGAGSDTQYF | TGTGCCATCAAAGGGTCTACCCAAGGCGCCGGGTCAGATACGCAGTATTTT
- | TRBJ1-5 | 14 | TRBD1 | TRBV6-1 | CASRETGDVQPQHF | TGTGCCAGCAGGGAAACAGGGGATGTACAGCCCCAGCATTTT
- | TRBJ1-1 | 14 | - | TRBV6-1 | CASSVQGRGTEAFF | TGTGCCAGCAGTGTACAGGGTAGGGGGACTGAAGCTTTCTTT
- | TRBJ2-1 | 12 | TRBD1 | TRBV11-3 | CASSRTGAEQFF | TGTGCCAGCAGCAGGACAGGGGCTGAGCAGTTCTTC
once | TRBJ1-1 | 14 | - | TRBV28 | CASRLDRRNTEAFF | TGTGCCAGTAGGCTAGACAGGAGGAACACTGAAGCTTTCTTT